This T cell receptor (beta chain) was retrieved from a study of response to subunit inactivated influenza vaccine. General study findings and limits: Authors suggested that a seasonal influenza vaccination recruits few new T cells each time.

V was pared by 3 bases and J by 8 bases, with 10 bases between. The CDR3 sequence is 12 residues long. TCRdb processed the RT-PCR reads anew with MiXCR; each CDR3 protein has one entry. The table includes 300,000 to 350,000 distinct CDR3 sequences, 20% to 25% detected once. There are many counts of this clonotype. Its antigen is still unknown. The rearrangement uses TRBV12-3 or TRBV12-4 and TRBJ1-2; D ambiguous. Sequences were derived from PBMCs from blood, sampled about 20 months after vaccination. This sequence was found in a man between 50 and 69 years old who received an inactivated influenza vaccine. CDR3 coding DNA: TGTGCCAGCAGTTTGGCCCCTGGCGGCTACACCTTC. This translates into CASSLAPGGYTF.